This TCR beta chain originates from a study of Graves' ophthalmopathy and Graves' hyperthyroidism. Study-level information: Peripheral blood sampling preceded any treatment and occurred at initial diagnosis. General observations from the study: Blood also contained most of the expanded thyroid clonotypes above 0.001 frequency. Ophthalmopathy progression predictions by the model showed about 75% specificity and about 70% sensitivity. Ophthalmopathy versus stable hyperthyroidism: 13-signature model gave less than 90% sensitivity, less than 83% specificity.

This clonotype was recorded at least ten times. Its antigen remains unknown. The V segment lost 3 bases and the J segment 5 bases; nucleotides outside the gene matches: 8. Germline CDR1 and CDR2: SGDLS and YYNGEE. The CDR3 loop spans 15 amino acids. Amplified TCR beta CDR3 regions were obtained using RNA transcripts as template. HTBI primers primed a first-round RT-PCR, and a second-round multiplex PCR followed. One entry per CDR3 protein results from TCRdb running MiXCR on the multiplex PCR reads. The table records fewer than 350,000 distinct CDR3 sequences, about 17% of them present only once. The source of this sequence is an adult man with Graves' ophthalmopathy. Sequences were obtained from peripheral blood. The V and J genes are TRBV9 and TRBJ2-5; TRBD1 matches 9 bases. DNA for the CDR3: TGTGCCAGCAGCGCAGGACAGGGGATAGGGGAGACCCAGTACTTC. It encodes CASSAGQGIGETQYF.